This passage covers 8 T cell receptor beta chains from one sample sequenced in a study of blood T cell repertoires in COVID-19. TCRdb keeps only in-frame clones here, not all; method: immunoSEQ multiplex PCR. Of over 85,000 clones listed, 75% to 95% are singletons. The source material was peripheral blood. These receptors were collected from a young man with acute or convalescent COVID-19.

The genes are TRBV18 and TRBJ2-5; 7 bases are shared with TRBD1. In germline, CDR1 is KGHSH, CDR2 LQKENI. There are 17 residues in the CDR3. V lost 3 bases to trimming and J lost 1 base; unmatched junction nucleotides: 11. The chain's CDR3 is CASSPSPPGTAQETQYF. CDR3 bases: TGTGCCAGCTCACCCTCACCCCCCGGGACAGCCCAAGAGACCCAGTACTTC.

The chain uses TRBV6-1 and TRBJ2-7; TRBD2 agrees at 9 bases. With V trimmed by 0 bases and J by 5 bases, 8 bases remained unmatched. The CDR3 contains 16 residues. The V gene's germline CDR1 is MNHNS and CDR2 SASEGT. The CDR3 region is CASSEAVLAGFNEQYF. CDR3 DNA: TGTGCCAGCAGTGAAGCGGTACTAGCGGGCTTCAACGAGCAGTACTTC.

This rearrangement joins TRBV12-5 to TRBJ2-3; TRBD2 matches at 12 bases. Germline CDR1 is LGHNT and CDR2 is FRNRAP. This CDR3 is 18 amino acids long. V gave up 2 bases and J gave up 1 base; unmatched junction bases: 7. The DNA of the CDR3 is TGTGCTAGTGGTTTGTTACTAGCGGGAGGTAGGGGCACAGATACGCAGTATTTT. It yields the protein CASGLLLAGGRGTDTQYF. The full variable domain, with the rest looked up from reference TRBV12-5 and TRBJ2-3, is DARVTQTPRHKVTEMGQEVTMRCQPILGHNTVFWYRQTMMQGLELLAYFRNRAPLDDSGMPKDRFSAEMPDATLATLKIQPSEPRDSAVYFCASGLLLAGGRGTDTQYFGPGTRLTVL.

The chain employs TRBV4-2 and TRBJ1-2; TRBD1 is a possible D gene (5 bases). With 0 bases removed from V and 7 bases from J, the gap between germline ends came to 24 bases. Germline V gene lookup returns CDR1 LGHNA and CDR2 YNFKEQ. The CDR3 contains 18 residues. The CDR3 DNA reads as TGTGCCAGCAGCCAAGATCAAGATTCCTATAAGGGGTTCTTTGGCTACACCTTC. Its translation: CASSQDQDSYKGFFGYTF.

V gene TRBV6-5 combines with J gene TRBJ1-2; D uncertain. Deletions cut 6 bases from V and 6 bases from J, with 14 bases between. Germline-derived CDR1 and CDR2 are MNHEY and SVGAGI. The CDR3 is 13 residues long. The CDR3 bases are TGTGCCAGCAGGGCAGTACCGTCCGATGGCTACACCTTC. Its translation: CASRAVPSDGYTF.

The chain uses TRBV5-1 and TRBJ1-1; TRBD1 agrees at 9 bases. This CDR3 has 15 amino acids. Germline loops: CDR1 SGHRS, CDR2 YFSETQ. V gave up 4 bases and J gave up 3 bases; unmatched junction bases: 7. The CDR3 protein is CASSPSGQGYTEAFF. The CDR3 coding sequence is TGCGCCAGCAGCCCCTCGGGACAGGGTTACACTGAAGCTTTCTTT.

V gene TRBV3-1 (or the pseudogene TRBV3-2) combines with J gene TRBJ2-7; a possible D gene is TRBD1 (6 bases). Between the trimmed V and J ends, which lost 3 bases and 4 bases, there was a span of 13 bases. The CDR3 is 14 residues long. Germline loops: CDR1 LGHDT, CDR2 YNNKEL (reference sequence). The CDR3 protein is CASSHTGTPYEQYF. The DNA of the CDR3 is TGTGCCAGCAGCCATACCGGGACACCTTACGAGCAGTACTTC.

This chain joins TRBV6-1 and TRBJ2-3; D may be TRBD1 (5 bases). The length of the CDR3 is 15 residues. Trimming pared 0 bases from V and 0 bases from J, leaving 7 bases between. Per germline, CDR1 MNHNS and CDR2 SASEGT. The DNA of the CDR3 is TGTGCCAGCAGTGAAGCGCAGGGCAGCACAGATACGCAGTATTTT. Translation: CASSEAQGSTDTQYF.